The 26 T cell receptor beta chains reported below all come from one sample, sequenced in a study of shared clonotypes between healthy human individuals (dated by TCRdb to 2018 to 2021). CD8 naive samples were CD45RO-negative cells positively selected for CCR7, giving a CD45RA+CCR7+ population that excluded TemRA cells. Libraries were made using the immunoSEQ multiplex PCR assay. TCRdb obtained this table from immuneACCESS and retained in-frame rearrangements with V and J assigned. These tables miss some clones; where compared with another copy, unresolved V genes account for less than half of the shortfall, and the remainder is unexplained. The sample records around 560,000 clones, about 95% of which are singletons. The top ten constitute over 0.09% of the sample. Material for sequencing was naive CD8+ T cells sorted from blood. The cell subset or site label here, explained by the study, means: CD45RA+CCR7+. The source is a woman in her twenties or thirties in good health.

The CDR3 nucleotides are TGTGCCAGCAGCTTGGCCCCTTACGGGTATCGATCCTACGAGCAGTACTTC. Translating it yields CASSLAPYGYRSYEQYF. The chain employs TRBV5-6 and TRBJ2-7, with no clear D. From germline, CDR1 is SGHDT and CDR2 YYEEEE. There are 17 residues in the CDR3. V lost 0 bases and J 1 base, leaving 17 bases between the germline ends.

This rearrangement joins TRBV11-2 to TRBJ2-7, with D perhaps matching TRBD2 (6 bases). CDR3 length: 15 residues. CDR1 and CDR2 (germline): SGHAT, FQNNGV. Trimming took 7 bases from V and 0 from J, leaving 16 bases between them. The CDR3 region is CASIGAGTSSYEQYF. CDR3 DNA sequence: TGTGCCAGCATTGGGGCGGGGACCAGCTCCTACGAGCAGTACTTC.

Regarding this clone: Other DNA sequences in the sample encode the same CDR3. The chain has TRBV27 and TRBJ1-5; unclear D gene. This CDR3 has 14 amino acids. Germline assignment: CDR1 MNHEY and CDR2 SMNVEV (reference sequence). Trimming removed 3 bases from V and 4 bases from J, with 10 bases in between. The CDR3 DNA reads TGTGCCAGCAGTTTCGCGGGAGGGAATCAGCCCCAGCATTTT. This encodes CASSFAGGNQPQHF.

V and J are TRBV5-4 and TRBJ2-2; 7 nucleotides align to TRBD2. The junction had 18 bases not matched to a gene; V was cut back by 0 bases and J by 7 bases. This CDR3 comprises 19 residues. Germline loops: CDR1 SGHNT, CDR2 YYREEE (reference sequence). Here the CDR3 DNA reads TGTGCCAGCAGCTTGGGACCCCTGGCGGCGGGAGAAGTAATCGGGGAGCTGTTTTTT. This sequence encodes CASSLGPLAAGEVIGELFF.

This chain joins TRBV11-2 and TRBJ2-1; 11 nucleotides agree with TRBD2. V lost 5 bases to trimming and J lost 5 bases; unmatched junction nucleotides: 11. The CDR3 runs to 17 residues. CDR1 is SGHAT and CDR2 is FQNNGV in the germline V gene. The CDR3 sequence: CASSQGLAEQSNNEQFF. CDR3 in DNA: TGTGCCAGCAGCCAGGGACTAGCGGAACAGTCGAACAATGAGCAGTTCTTC.

The chain combines TRBV11-2 with TRBJ2-7; D remains ambiguous. The CDR3 runs to 13 residues. V lost 3 bases and J 0 bases, leaving 6 bases between the germline ends. Germline-derived CDR1 and CDR2 are SGHAT and FQNNGV. CDR3 sequence reads: CASSFRASYEQYF. CDR3 coding DNA: TGTGCCAGCAGCTTTAGGGCCTCCTACGAGCAGTACTTC.

This sequence joins TRBV6-1 and TRBJ1-2; no clear D gene. Germline assignment: CDR1 MNHNS and CDR2 SASEGT. The CDR3 loop spans 15 amino acids. V gave up 5 bases and J gave up 2 bases, with 15 bases separating them. The CDR3 nucleotides are TGTGCCAGCAGTACGCCCGGCAGCAAAAACTATGGCTACACCTTC. It codes for CASSTPGSKNYGYTF.

In the case of this clone: Relative to the germline gene, one junction end is altered; a read error may explain this. The chain joins TRBV7-9 to TRBJ1-2; 10 bases align to TRBD1. Germline values: CDR1 SEHNR, CDR2 FQNEAQ (reference sequence). The CDR3 totals 16 residues. The DNA for the CDR3 is TGTGCCAGCAGTTTAGGGGGACAGGGGATGGTCTATGGCTACACCTTC. It translates to CASSLGGQGMVYGYTF.

The chain has TRBV28 and TRBJ2-1; tentatively, D is TRBD1 (6 bases). Deletions cut 4 bases from V and 2 bases from J, with 12 bases between. Germline assignment: CDR1 MDHEN and CDR2 SYDVKM. The CDR3 extends over 15 amino acids. As DNA, the CDR3 is TGTGCCAGCAGTTCCACCGGGACACCCTACAATGAGCAGTTCTTC. Protein sequence: CASSSTGTPYNEQFF. Looking up the rest from reference TRBV28 and TRBJ2-1 gives the full variable domain: DVKVTQSSRYLVKRTGEKVFLECVQDMDHENMFWYRQDPGLGLRLIYFSYDVKMKEKGDIPEGYSVSREKKERFSLILESASTNQTSMYLCASSSTGTPYNEQFFGPGTRLTVL.

This clone showed up just once. The J gene is TRBJ2-1, the V gene TRBV5-4, with D unresolved. The germline V gene has CDR1 SGHNT and CDR2 YYREEE (reference sequence). This CDR3 comprises 13 residues. Trimming shortened V by 3 bases and J by 7 bases, and 11 bases separated the two germline ends. CDR3 amino acids: CASSSPFPNEQFF. The CDR3 nucleotides are TGTGCCAGCAGCTCCCCTTTCCCTAATGAGCAGTTCTTC.

This chain connects TRBV6-5 to TRBJ1-5; 7 nucleotides align to TRBD1. From germline, CDR1 is MNHEY and CDR2 SVGAGI. Trimming at V came to 5 bases and at J to 6 bases, leaving 4 bases not matched to a gene. The CDR3 runs 13 residues. As DNA, the CDR3 is TGTGCCAGCAGTCGAGGGGGCGGTCAGCCCCAGCATTTT. This sequence encodes CASSRGGGQPQHF.

CDR3 region: CASSRPRSSNQPQHF. CDR3 sequence (DNA): TGTGCCAGCAGCAGACCCAGGTCTAGCAATCAGCCCCAGCATTTT. The V gene is TRBV5-8, the J gene TRBJ1-5; D gene unclear. The germline V gene has CDR1 SGHTS and CDR2 YDEGEE. CDR3 size: 15 residues. With 4 bases removed from V and 0 bases from J, the gap between germline ends came to 11 bases. The variable domain in full, with the rest retrieved from reference TRBV5-8 and TRBJ1-5, is EAGVTQSPTHLIKTRGQQATLRCSPISGHTSVYWYQQALGLGLQFLLWYDEGEERNRGNFPPRFSGRQFPNYSSELNVNALELEDSALYLCASSRPRSSNQPQHFGDGTRLSIL.

The chain uses TRBV27 and TRBJ1-1; 10 bases are shared with TRBD1. The CDR3 extends over 18 amino acids. Germline V gives CDR1 MNHEY, CDR2 SMNVEV (reference sequence). V lost 0 bases and J lost 4; bases outside the gene matches: 11. Written as DNA, the CDR3 is TGTGCCAGCAGTTTATCTTGGGGACAGGGGAGGAAGGGCACTGAAGCTTTCTTT. Protein sequence: CASSLSWGQGRKGTEAFF.

This chain connects TRBV11-2 to TRBJ2-7; D gene unclear. Germline V CDR1 and CDR2: SGHAT, FQNNGV. The length of the CDR3 is 14 residues. V gave up 1 base and J gave up 2 bases, with 9 bases separating them. In DNA, the CDR3 is TGTGCCAGCAGCTTAGGACCGAGAGCCTACGAGCAGTACTTC. This codes for CASSLGPRAYEQYF.

The chain employs TRBV19 and TRBJ2-5; 8 positions match TRBD2. Trimming cost V 6 bases and J 1 base; bases outside gene matches: 7. The CDR3 sequence is 15 residues long. Germline V CDR1 and CDR2: LNHDA, SQIVND (reference sequence). The CDR3, as DNA: TGTGCCAGTAGGGGGACTAGGTGGGGCCAAGAGACCCAGTACTTC. This gives the protein CASRGTRWGQETQYF. Complete variable domain (other parts from reference TRBV19 and TRBJ2-5): DGGITQSPKYLFRKEGQNVTLSCEQNLNHDAMYWYRQDPGQGLRLIYYSQIVNDFQKGDIAEGYSVSREKKESFPLTVTSAQKNPTAFYLCASRGTRWGQETQYFGPGTRLLVL.

Concerning this clone: Additional DNA sequences in this sample encode the identical CDR3. J is TRBJ2-7 and V is TRBV5-4, with 11 bases that match TRBD1. The junction had 0 bases not matched to a gene; V was cut back by 3 bases and J by 1 base. The CDR3 totals 14 residues. Germline CDR1 is SGHNT and CDR2 is YYREEE (reference sequence). The CDR3 protein is CASSWDRGSYEQYF. CDR3 DNA: TGTGCCAGCAGCTGGGACAGGGGGTCCTACGAGCAGTACTTC. The whole variable domain, filled in from reference TRBV5-4 and TRBJ2-7, reads ETGVTQSPTHLIKTRGQQVTLRCSSQSGHNTVSWYQQALGQGPQFIFQYYREEENGRGNFPPRFSGLQFPNYSSELNVNALELDDSALYLCASSWDRGSYEQYFGPGTRLTVT.

The rearrangement uses TRBV28 and TRBJ2-7; tentative D call: TRBD2 (5 bases). V was trimmed by 3 bases and J by 4 bases, leaving 13 bases between them. CDR1 MDHEN and CDR2 SYDVKM come from the germline V gene. This CDR3 has 14 amino acids. The CDR3 nucleotides read TGTGCCAGCAGTTTGGTGGAGACTACATACGAGCAGTACTTC. This gives the protein CASSLVETTYEQYF. Filled out from reference TRBV28 and TRBJ2-7, the complete variable domain reads DVKVTQSSRYLVKRTGEKVFLECVQDMDHENMFWYRQDPGLGLRLIYFSYDVKMKEKGDIPEGYSVSREKKERFSLILESASTNQTSMYLCASSLVETTYEQYFGPGTRLTVT.

The CDR3, as DNA: TGTGCCAGCAGTTTTGATGGGACCTATTCCTACAATGAGCAGTTCTTC. Translation: CASSFDGTYSYNEQFF. V and J are TRBV27 and TRBJ2-1; D may be TRBD1 or TRBD2 (5 bases each). Germline assignment: CDR1 MNHEY and CDR2 SMNVEV (reference sequence). V shed 3 bases and J shed 1 base, with 13 bases lying between them. This CDR3 is built from 16 residues.

DNA of the CDR3: TGTGCCTGGAGGGGGCCCTTGGGACACCCTAACTATGGCTACACCTTC. The encoded protein is CAWRGPLGHPNYGYTF. V and J are TRBV30 and TRBJ1-2, with a possible D match to TRBD1 (6 bases). Trimming shortened V by 3 bases and J by 0 bases, and 17 bases separated the two germline ends. The CDR3 loop spans 16 amino acids. CDR1 and CDR2 from the germline V gene are GTSNPN and SVGIG (reference sequence).

V usage is TRBV4-1 and J usage is TRBJ2-5; 7 nucleotides line up with TRBD1. The germline V gene encodes CDR1 MGHRA and CDR2 YSYEKL. The junction had 10 bases not matched to a gene; V was cut back by 1 base and J by 5 bases. The CDR3 is 16 residues long. This CDR3 is CASSQGTGVIMETQYF. CDR3 coding DNA: TGCGCCAGCAGCCAAGGAACAGGGGTTATAATGGAGACCCAGTACTTC.

The CDR3 bases are TGTGCCAGCTCACCACAAAAGGGGGACAGGGACGAGCAGTACTTC. This gives the protein CASSPQKGDRDEQYF. The chain couples TRBV18 to TRBJ2-7; TRBD1 agrees at 9 bases. Germline V gene sequence: CDR1 KGHSH, CDR2 LQKENI. The V gene end was trimmed by 1 base and the J gene end by 5 bases; junction bases not matched to a gene: 6. The CDR3 sequence is 15 residues long.

The chain employs TRBV5-4 and TRBJ2-2; 7 positions agree with TRBD2. V dropped 3 bases and J dropped 1; count of bases not matched to a gene: 6. The CDR3 runs to 16 residues. The V gene's germline CDR1 is SGHNT and CDR2 YYREEE (reference sequence). CDR3 in amino acids: CASSWGLSGNTGELFF. The CDR3 DNA reads as TGTGCCAGCAGCTGGGGACTAAGCGGGAACACCGGGGAGCTGTTTTTT.

V is TRBV11-2 and J is TRBJ2-1; no definite D call. Deletions cut 0 bases from V and 9 bases from J, with 6 bases between. Germline CDR1 is SGHAT and CDR2 is FQNNGV. The CDR3 has 12 residues. The CDR3 protein is CASSLDSIEQFF. CDR3 bases: TGTGCCAGCAGCTTAGATAGTATTGAGCAGTTCTTC.

This chain joins TRBV15 and TRBJ1-1; 7 bases fit TRBD1. In germline, CDR1 is LNHNV, CDR2 YYDKDF (reference sequence). The CDR3 loop spans 13 amino acids. Unmatched junction bases numbered 2, after V lost 2 bases and J lost 5 bases. The CDR3: CATSRQQGTEAFF. In nucleotides, the CDR3 is TGTGCCACCAGCAGACAACAGGGGACTGAAGCTTTCTTT.

The rearrangement uses TRBV9 and TRBJ1-5; no firm D call. With 6 bases removed from V and 2 bases from J, the gap between germline ends came to 12 bases. CDR1 is SGDLS and CDR2 is YYNGEE in the germline V gene. This CDR3 comprises 14 residues. Written as DNA, the CDR3 is TGTGCCAGCAATTCCGGGCAGGGCAATCAGCCCCAGCATTTT. Translated: CASNSGQGNQPQHF.

This clone was counted once. V and J are TRBV15 and TRBJ1-4; the D gene is possibly TRBD1 (5 bases). Germline V lookup: CDR1 LNHNV, CDR2 YYDKDF (reference sequence). Trimming left V 3 bases short and J 7 bases short, with 21 bases between. This CDR3 has 17 amino acids. The CDR3 region is CATSRTSWDQESEKLFF. The CDR3 DNA sequence: TGTGCCACCAGCAGGACCTCCTGGGACCAAGAAAGTGAAAAACTGTTTTTT.